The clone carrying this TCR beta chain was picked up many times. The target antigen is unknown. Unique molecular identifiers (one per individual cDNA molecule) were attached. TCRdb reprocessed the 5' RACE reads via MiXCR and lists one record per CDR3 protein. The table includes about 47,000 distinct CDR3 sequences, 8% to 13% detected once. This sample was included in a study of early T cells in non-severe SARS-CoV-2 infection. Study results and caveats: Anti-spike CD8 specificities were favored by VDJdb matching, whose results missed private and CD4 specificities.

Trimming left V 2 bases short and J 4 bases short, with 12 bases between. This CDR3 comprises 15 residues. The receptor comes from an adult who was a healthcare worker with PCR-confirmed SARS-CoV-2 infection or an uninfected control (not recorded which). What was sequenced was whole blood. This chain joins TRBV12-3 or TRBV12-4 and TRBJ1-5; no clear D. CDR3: CASSLSQALNQPQHF. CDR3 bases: TGTGCCAGCAGTTTAAGCCAGGCCCTAAATCAGCCCCAGCATTTT.